This T cell receptor beta chain was obtained from a study of beta chain features in type 1 diabetes. Study at large: Over all samples combined, some 99,000,000 sorted cells were examined. Notes on the study in general: Any HLA type influence on TCRB rearrangement was left unresolved here. Among all four CD4+ subsets, Type 1 diabetes patients had TCRB CDR3s that were moderately but significantly shorter. Patients with type 1 diabetes carried fewer insertions and had more deletions at their VDJ junctions.

This clone was seen a few times. The antigen is unknown. By way of CD45RO/CCR7/CD25/CD127/CD95/CD27, the CD4+ regulatory, stem cell-like memory, central memory and naive cells were sorted. Expressed TCRB transcripts were sequenced, since all the RNA that had been isolated was reverse transcribed. This table comes from immunoSEQ multiplex PCR, and its TCRdb copy is limited to in-frame clones, with some not included. The table lists about 160,000 clones, approximately 8.4% of them singletons. The CDR3 covers 15 residues. The germline V gene encodes CDR1 MNHEY and CDR2 SMNVEV (reference sequence). Trimming left V 3 bases short and J 2 bases short, with 12 bases between.

Input material: central memory CD4+ T cells from blood. The sequence derives from a man in his late teens or twenties with type 1 diabetes. V usage is TRBV27 and J usage is TRBJ2-3, with a possible D match to TRBD2 (7 bases). The CDR3 sequence is CASSFEGGVTDTQYF. CDR3 bases: TGTGCCAGCAGTTTTGAGGGGGGGGTCACAGATACGCAGTATTTT.